This T cell receptor beta chain came from a study of cytomegalovirus exposure and HLA in healthy donors. CDR1 and CDR2 (germline): SEHNR, FQNEAQ (reference sequence). CDR3 length: 12 amino acids. Study-level findings and limits: It was 150 or so TCR beta chains that were listed as cytomegalovirus-associated. Most of the TCR beta V segments (in an earlier analysis) were productive either about 90% or about 30% of the time.

Notes on this clone: What it recognizes is unknown. A read error may produce the germline difference seen at one junction end.

Researchers ran the PCR with 60 Vbeta and 13 Jbeta primers. Sequenced by immunoSEQ multiplex PCR; TCRdb stores in-frame clones only, minus some. The sample shows over 100,000 clones, about 86% of them seen only once. The chain links TRBV7-9 to TRBJ1-2, with no clear D. Sequencing input: PBMCs. The receptor was derived from a young woman in good health and CMV-seronegative. CDR3 residues: CASSFFNSGYTF. In nucleotides, the CDR3 is TGTGCCAGCAGCTTCTTTAACTCTGGCTACACCTTC. Variable domain in full (rest from reference TRBV7-9 and TRBJ1-2): DTGVSQNPRHKITKRGQNVTFRCDPISEHNRLYWYRQTLGQGPEFLTYFQNEAQLEKSRLLSDRFSAERPKGSFSTLEIQRTEQGDSAMYLCASSFFNSGYTFGSGTRLTVV.